This TCR beta chain was sequenced for a study of beta chain features in type 1 diabetes. Study as a whole: Some 110,000,000 sorted cells were examined across all samples.

Study-wide findings and caveats: Fewer insertions but more deletions were seen at VDJ junctions in type 1 diabetes patients. Naive, central memory and regulatory TCRB repertoires appeared more similar among patients than healthy donors.

Investigators reverse transcribed all isolated RNA, so they sequenced expressed TCRB transcripts. Profiled with immunoSEQ multiplex PCR; TCRdb holds only in-frame clones, not every one. The sample has around 400,000 clones, roughly 12% seen once. This CDR3 has 15 amino acids. The germline V gene has CDR1 SGHRS and CDR2 YFSETQ. V was pared by 1 base and J by 1 base, with 6 bases between. As concerns this clone: Its antigen is unknown. Other nucleotide sequences in the sample specify the same CDR3.

This sequence joins TRBV5-1 and TRBJ2-6; D is perhaps TRBD2 (5 bases). This sequence was found in a man between 18 and 35 years old in good health. The sequencing input was naive CD4+ T cells from blood. CDR3 nucleotides: TGCGCCAGCAGCTTGACGGGGTCTGGGGCCAACGTCCTGACTTTC. It is translated as CASSLTGSGANVLTF.